Many counts were recorded for the clone carrying this TCR beta chain. The data were obtained in a study of identical twins. TCRdb re-analysed the 5' RACE reads in MiXCR, keeping a single row per CDR3 protein. This sample has a few hundred thousand distinct CDR3 sequences, with approximately 8.6% found just once. This CDR3 is 11 amino acids long. V was pared by 4 bases and J by 5 bases, with 9 bases between. Per germline, CDR1 SQVTM and CDR2 ANQGSEA. These data were likewise used in another study, on yellow fever vaccine responses in identical twins. According to that study: Twin vaccine T cell responses reportedly seemed partly convergent, partly personalized.

The receptor was isolated from a woman aged 18-29 years in good health. The source material was CD8+ T cells sorted from blood. J is TRBJ2-7 and V is TRBV29-1, with TRBD1 as a possible D gene (5 bases). CDR3 in amino acids: CSVGIGDEQYF. CDR3 DNA sequence: TGCAGCGTTGGCATAGGGGACGAGCAGTACTTC.